This TCR beta chain comes out of a study of blood T cell repertoires in COVID-19. Study at large: PBMCs, B-cell-depleted T cells, or T cells provided the cDNA or gDNA that made up the material.

Original methodology: Quantification of nucleated cells was approximated via reference gene primer amplification. Measured with immunoSEQ multiplex PCR; TCRdb has only the in-frame clones, and not every one. From that table come the V and J calls and clone size; the DNA was used to work out D and trimming. Found here are tens of thousands of clones, approximately 88% of them singletons; the top ten hold around 1.3%. In germline, CDR1 is SGHRS, CDR2 YFSETQ. V was shortened by 2 bases and J by 8 bases, with 16 bases between the two germline ends. CDR3 size: 15 residues. The chain recombines TRBV5-1 with TRBJ1-4; D possibly corresponds to TRBD1 (5 bases). The TCR was taken from a woman aged 60-70 years with acute or convalescent COVID-19. Sequenced material: peripheral blood. CDR3 sequence (DNA): TGCGCCAGCAGCTTTGGGGACTCTCGAGGGGAAAAACTGTTTTTT. This gives the protein CASSFGDSRGEKLFF.